A single TCR beta chain is shown here with its context. The sample belongs to a study of T cells in Graves' hyperthyroidism and ophthalmopathy. Looked up from germline, CDR1 is MNHNS and CDR2 is SASEGT. V lost 2 bases and J 9 bases, leaving 8 bases between the germline ends. This CDR3 region has 12 residues. The TCR beta CDR3 regions underwent amplification using RNA transcripts as the source. TCR CDR3 underwent first-round RT-PCR with the HTBI primer set. A single record per CDR3 protein comes from TCRdb applying MiXCR to the multiplex PCR reads. The table has about 840,000 distinct CDR3 sequences, 38% seen once; the top ten hold approximately 8.7%.

The V gene is TRBV6-1, the J gene TRBJ1-5; no clear D gene. The material sequenced was blood. The TCR sequence derives from a man in his late teens or twenties with Graves' hyperthyroidism. CDR3 sequence reads: CASSEHYRPQHF. The CDR3 bases are TGTGCCAGCAGTGAACACTACAGGCCCCAGCATTTT.